These T cell receptor beta chains were read from a single sample in a study of lymphopenia after photon versus proton radiotherapy. The assay was immunoSEQ multiplex PCR, and TCRdb's table has in-frame clones only and misses some. Of fewer than 25,000 clones detected, more than 80% appear once; the ten largest clones hold under 25%. The specimen was peripheral blood, collected from a patient treated with photon-based radiotherapy. Every receptor here comes from a man between 35 and 55 years old with gastric cancer. CDR3s include the opening cysteine and the closing phenylalanine or tryptophan. The order of the fields is D gene, CDR3 length, J gene, clone size, V gene, CDR3 DNA, CDR3 protein. D genes are given only for firm matches. Size is stated for part of the rows, as once, few or many counts, or as a class when the clone is expanded.

>NA|16|TRBJ2-1|once|TRBV4-3
TGCGCCAGCAGCCAAGATGCTGGGTCTAACTACAATGAGCAGTTCTTC
CASSQDAGSNYNEQFF
>NA|16|TRBJ2-2|NA|TRBV10-3
TGTGCCAGCGGCTTGCGGGGAAGCTCCCACACCGGGGAGCTGTTTTTT
CASGLRGSSHTGELFF
>NA|16|TRBJ2-2|NA|TRBV7-9
TGTGCCAGCAGCTTAGTTGCCCTACCGGACACCGGGGAGCTGTTTTTT
CASSLVALPDTGELFF
>NA|12|TRBJ1-5|NA|TRBV30
TGTGCCTGGAGTGCCCTCGGAGGCAAGGTGCATTTT
CAWSALGGKVHF
>NA|15|TRBJ1-3|NA|TRBV9
TGTGCCAGCAGCGTGGGGGTCAGACCTGGAAACACCATATATTTT
CASSVGVRPGNTIYF
>NA|14|TRBJ2-3|NA|TRBV7-3
TGTGCCAGCAGCCGTGGCGGAGTAACAGATACGCAGTATTTT
CASSRGGVTDTQYF
>NA|15|TRBJ2-2|NA|TRBV6-5
TGTGCCAGCAGCACAGGGACCGCGAACACCGGGGAGCTGTTTTTT
CASSTGTANTGELFF
>TRBD1|14|TRBJ2-7|NA|TRBV30
TGTGCCTGGAGTAGGGGACAGGGATACCACGAGCAGTACTTC
CAWSRGQGYHEQYF
>NA|17|TRBJ2-6|NA|TRBV4-2
TGTGCCAGCAGCCAAGGGGTTCCCAGCTCTGGGGCCAACGTCCTGACTTTC
CASSQGVPSSGANVLTF
>NA|21|TRBJ2-2|NA|TRBV1
TGCACCAGCAGCCAAGCCTCCCTCGGTACGACTAGCGGGGGGTTTACCGGGGAGCTGTTTTTT
CTSSQASLGTTSGGFTGELFF
>NA|16|TRBJ1-6|NA|TRBV11-1
TGTGCCAGCAGCTTAGCTTCCAGTCTTTATAATTCACCCCTCCACTTT
CASSLASSLYNSPLHF
>NA|13|TRBJ2-7|NA|TRBV29-1
TGCAGCGCCGGGATGGCAGGAGCCTACGAGCAGTACTTC
CSAGMAGAYEQYF
>NA|13|TRBJ1-1|once|TRBV5-1
TGCGCCAGCAGCTCGGTGGAGGGGACTGAAGCTTTCTTT
CASSSVEGTEAFF
>NA|14|TRBJ2-6|NA|TRBV18
TGTGCCAGCTCACCCCCTGCTGGGGCCAACGTCCTGACTTTC
CASSPPAGANVLTF
>NA|13|TRBJ1-2|NA|TRBV9
TGTGCCAGCAGTCCTGGCAGGGAATATGGCTACACCTTC
CASSPGREYGYTF
>NA|11|TRBJ2-1|NA|TRBV29-1
TGCAGCGTGACCAACGGTAATGAGCAGTTCTTC
CSVTNGNEQFF
>NA|16|TRBJ1-5|NA|TRBV19
TGTGCCAGTAGCGGGTCCCGGGGGATAGGCAATCAGCCCCAGCATTTT
CASSGSRGIGNQPQHF
>NA|16|TRBJ1-4|once|TRBV5-6
TGTGCCAGCAGCTTATCCGGGCTAATGAAGGAGGAAAAACTGTTTTTT
CASSLSGLMKEEKLFF
>NA|13|TRBJ1-1|NA|TRBV6-5
TGTGCCAGCAGACTCGACAGGAACACTGAAGCTTTCTTT
CASRLDRNTEAFF
>TRBD1|16|TRBJ1-1|NA|TRBV7-9
TGTGCCAGCAGCTTAGCGAGACAGGGGTGGAACACTGAAGCTTTCTTT
CASSLARQGWNTEAFF
>TRBD2|14|TRBJ2-7|NA|TRBV11-3
TGTGCCAGCAGCTTGCGGGGGGGCCAATCCGAGCAGTACTTC
CASSLRGGQSEQYF
>TRBD1|14|TRBJ1-1|NA|TRBV19
TGTGCCAGTACGACCCTATCAGGGGGCGTTGAAGCTTTCTTT
CASTTLSGGVEAFF
>NA|14|TRBJ2-3|NA|TRBV7-2
TGTGCCAGCAGCTTAAACCAGGGCACAGATACGCAGTATTTT
CASSLNQGTDTQYF
>TRBD1|15|TRBJ2-7|NA|TRBV13
TGTGCCAGCAGCCCCACAGGGGACAGGGACGACGAGCAGTACTTC
CASSPTGDRDDEQYF
>NA|16|TRBJ2-3|NA|TRBV6-4
TGTGCCAGCAGTGCCATCCCAGGGTTGAGTGCAGATACGCAGTATTTT
CASSAIPGLSADTQYF
>TRBD1|14|TRBJ1-2|NA|TRBV30
TGTGCCTGGAGCCTTATGACAGGGACCTATGGCTACACCTTC
CAWSLMTGTYGYTF
>NA|15|TRBJ2-1|NA|TRBV11-2
TGTGCCAGCAGGACCGGGTCTACCTACTACAATGAGCAGTTCTTC
CASRTGSTYYNEQFF
>TRBD2|15|TRBJ2-5|NA|TRBV5-1
TGCGCCAGCAGCTACACCGGGGGGGCTTTGGAGACCCAGTACTTC
CASSYTGGALETQYF
>TRBD1|14|TRBJ2-7|NA|TRBV18
TGTGCCAGCTCACGGTCAGGGGGCCCTTACGAGCAGTACTTC
CASSRSGGPYEQYF
>NA|14|TRBJ1-3|once|TRBV7-9
TGTGCCAGCAGCACGAAGACAGCTGGAAACACCATATATTTT
CASSTKTAGNTIYF
>NA|15|TRBJ2-5|NA|TRBV7-2
TGTGCCAGCAGCTTAGCGGTGACCAGCGAAGAGACCCAGTACTTC
CASSLAVTSEETQYF
>NA|13|TRBJ1-5|once|TRBV19
TGTGCCAGTAGCCAGACAGTAAATCAGCCCCAGCATTTT
CASSQTVNQPQHF
>NA|14|TRBJ2-7|NA|TRBV5-4
TGCGCCAGCAGCCAAGATCGGGGCAGACCAACGCAGTACTTC
CASSQDRGRPTQYF
>TRBD1|15|TRBJ2-1|NA|TRBV28
TGTGCCAGCAGTTTTCGGACAGGGAGTCGCAATGAGCAGTTCTTC
CASSFRTGSRNEQFF
>NA|14|TRBJ1-1|NA|TRBV19
TGTGCCAGTAGTATAGAACCGCGGAACACTGAAGCTTTCTTT
CASSIEPRNTEAFF
>TRBD2|17|TRBJ2-5|once|TRBV27
TGTGCCAGCAGTTTATCGATCGGACTAGCGGGACGTAGGACCCAGTACTTC
CASSLSIGLAGRRTQYF
>NA|15|TRBJ2-1|once|TRBV7-2
TGTGCCAGCAGCTTACCAGGGTTTGACAACAATGAGCAGTTCTTC
CASSLPGFDNNEQFF
>NA|15|TRBJ1-5|NA|TRBV5-4
TGTGCCAGCAGCTTCGGTGGGGATGGCAATCAGCCCCAGCATTTT
CASSFGGDGNQPQHF
>TRBD1|15|TRBJ1-4|NA|TRBV5-1
TGCGCCAGCAGCTTGGGGACAGGGGGAGGTGAAAAACTGTTTTTT
CASSLGTGGGEKLFF
>NA|15|TRBJ2-2|NA|TRBV5-1
TGCGCCAGCAGCTTGGGGAGATGGGCCACCGGGGAGCTGTTTTTT
CASSLGRWATGELFF
>TRBD1|15|TRBJ2-7|NA|TRBV18
TGTGCCAGCTCACCAAGGACAGGTTCGAGCAACGAGCAGTACTTC
CASSPRTGSSNEQYF